The rows below give T cell receptor beta chains drawn from one sample of a study of blood T cell repertoires in COVID-19. Using immunoSEQ multiplex PCR, the repertoire was profiled, and TCRdb retains in-frame clones only, with some absent. The profile shows about 97,000 clones, roughly 90% of them singletons. The sample comprised peripheral blood. The source of these receptors is a woman between 50 and 59 years old with COVID-19, enrolled during active disease. Both conserved end residues are part of each CDR3. Each record gives: J gene, V gene, clone size, D gene, CDR3 protein, CDR3 DNA. D genes are given only for firm matches. The listing skips clone size in some rows; elsewhere it reads once, few, many or a size class.

j_gene: TRBJ1-2
v_gene: TRBV6-5
abundance: NA
d_gene: NA
CDR3aa: CASSLIPYYYGYTF
CDR3nt: TGTGCCAGCAGCCTAATCCCCTACTACTATGGCTACACCTTC

j_gene: TRBJ1-2
v_gene: TRBV7-9
abundance: once
d_gene: NA
CDR3aa: CASDSYYGYTF
CDR3nt: TGTGCCAGCGACTCCTACTATGGCTACACCTTC

j_gene: TRBJ2-3
v_gene: TRBV24-1
abundance: NA
d_gene: NA
CDR3aa: CATSSTDTQYF
CDR3nt: TGTGCCACCTCATCCACAGATACGCAGTATTTT

j_gene: TRBJ2-7
v_gene: TRBV19
abundance: NA
d_gene: TRBD1
CDR3aa: CASNRGTSYEQYF
CDR3nt: TGTGCCAGTAACAGGGGCACCTCCTACGAGCAGTACTTC

j_gene: TRBJ1-1
v_gene: TRBV3-1/TRBV3-2
abundance: NA
d_gene: NA
CDR3aa: CASSLPGVEAFF
CDR3nt: TGTGCCAGCAGCCTCCCGGGAGTTGAAGCTTTCTTT

j_gene: TRBJ1-1
v_gene: TRBV6-5
abundance: NA
d_gene: NA
CDR3aa: CASSLVVSSAEAFF
CDR3nt: TGTGCCAGCAGTTTGGTGGTTAGCAGCGCTGAAGCTTTCTTT

j_gene: TRBJ1-4
v_gene: TRBV28
abundance: NA
d_gene: NA
CDR3aa: CASSGLSRVTNEKLFF
CDR3nt: TGTGCCAGCAGTGGCCTAAGTCGGGTAACTAATGAAAAACTGTTTTTT

j_gene: TRBJ1-1
v_gene: TRBV4-2
abundance: few
d_gene: NA
CDR3aa: CASSQEIRRAVFTNTEAFF
CDR3nt: TGTGCCAGCAGCCAAGAGATTCGTAGAGCGGTGTTTACGAACACTGAAGCTTTCTTT

j_gene: TRBJ2-3
v_gene: TRBV29-1
abundance: NA
d_gene: NA
CDR3aa: CSVVGQLTDTQYF
CDR3nt: TGCAGCGTTGTGGGGCAGCTCACAGATACGCAGTATTTT

j_gene: TRBJ1-3
v_gene: TRBV5-1
abundance: NA
d_gene: NA
CDR3aa: CASSPYIGGSGNTIYF
CDR3nt: TGCGCCAGCAGCCCGTACATAGGGGGCTCTGGAAACACCATATATTTT

j_gene: TRBJ1-2
v_gene: TRBV4-2
abundance: NA
d_gene: TRBD1
CDR3aa: CASSQDPGTGFYGYTF
CDR3nt: TGTGCCAGCAGCCAAGACCCCGGGACAGGCTTTTATGGCTACACCTTC

j_gene: TRBJ1-2
v_gene: TRBV5-1
abundance: NA
d_gene: NA
CDR3aa: CASSFDSNYGYTF
CDR3nt: TGCGCCAGCAGCTTCGACAGTAACTATGGCTACACCTTC

j_gene: TRBJ1-6
v_gene: TRBV27
abundance: NA
d_gene: NA
CDR3aa: CASSFGGYSPLHF
CDR3nt: TGTGCCAGCAGTTTCGGGGGATATTCACCCCTCCACTTT

j_gene: TRBJ1-2
v_gene: TRBV19
abundance: NA
d_gene: TRBD1
CDR3aa: CASKGAGYGYTF
CDR3nt: TGTGCCAGTAAGGGGGCGGGTTATGGCTACACCTTC